This T cell receptor (beta chain) stems from a study of cytomegalovirus exposure and HLA in healthy donors. Study overall: An earlier analysis found 95 million to 140 million unique TCR beta sequences from about 179 million T cells. Overall study findings and caveats: Previous analysis showed most TCR beta V segments were productive about 87% or about 30% of the time. TCR beta chain V- and J-gene trimming was linked, in a later analysis, to a missense variant in DCLRE1C. The study put 150 to 200 TCR beta chains on its list as cytomegalovirus-associated.

CDR3 length equals 14 residues. The germline V gene encodes CDR1 SGHRS and CDR2 YFSETQ. Trimming at V came to 4 bases and at J to 5 bases, leaving 9 bases not matched to a gene. PCR amplification relied on 60 Vbeta primers (plus 13 Jbeta primers). Here immunoSEQ multiplex PCR was the method, and the copy in TCRdb shows in-frame clones only, minus some. Seen here are 100,000 or so clones, more than 60% observed once, and the top ten hold about 9.1%. This clone was seen a handful of times. Its antigen remains unidentified. The TCR was taken from a woman in her 40s in good health and CMV-seropositive. V and J are TRBV5-1 and TRBJ2-7; 7 bases fit TRBD1. The sequenced material came from PBMCs. The CDR3 DNA reads as TGCGCCAGCAGCCCAGGGGGACCTTGGGACGAGCAGTACTTC. Translated, it gives CASSPGGPWDEQYF.